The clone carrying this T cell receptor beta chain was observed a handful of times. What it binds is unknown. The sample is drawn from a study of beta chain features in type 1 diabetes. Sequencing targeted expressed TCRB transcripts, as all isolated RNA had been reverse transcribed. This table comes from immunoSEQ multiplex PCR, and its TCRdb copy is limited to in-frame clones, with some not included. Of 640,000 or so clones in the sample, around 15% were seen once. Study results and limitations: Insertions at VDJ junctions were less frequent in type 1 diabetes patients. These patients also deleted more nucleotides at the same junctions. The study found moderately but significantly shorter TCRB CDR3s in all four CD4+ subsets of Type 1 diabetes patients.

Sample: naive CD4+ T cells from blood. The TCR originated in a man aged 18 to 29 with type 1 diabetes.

The CDR3 spells CASSLRSTEAFF. In nucleotides, the CDR3 is TGTGCCAGCAGCCTAAGGTCAACTGAAGCTTTCTTT. This chain links TRBV11-2 with TRBJ1-1; no clear D gene. Germline CDR1 reads SGHAT; CDR2 reads FQNNGV. Trimming removed 5 bases from V and 5 bases from J, with 9 bases in between. The length of the CDR3 is 12 residues.